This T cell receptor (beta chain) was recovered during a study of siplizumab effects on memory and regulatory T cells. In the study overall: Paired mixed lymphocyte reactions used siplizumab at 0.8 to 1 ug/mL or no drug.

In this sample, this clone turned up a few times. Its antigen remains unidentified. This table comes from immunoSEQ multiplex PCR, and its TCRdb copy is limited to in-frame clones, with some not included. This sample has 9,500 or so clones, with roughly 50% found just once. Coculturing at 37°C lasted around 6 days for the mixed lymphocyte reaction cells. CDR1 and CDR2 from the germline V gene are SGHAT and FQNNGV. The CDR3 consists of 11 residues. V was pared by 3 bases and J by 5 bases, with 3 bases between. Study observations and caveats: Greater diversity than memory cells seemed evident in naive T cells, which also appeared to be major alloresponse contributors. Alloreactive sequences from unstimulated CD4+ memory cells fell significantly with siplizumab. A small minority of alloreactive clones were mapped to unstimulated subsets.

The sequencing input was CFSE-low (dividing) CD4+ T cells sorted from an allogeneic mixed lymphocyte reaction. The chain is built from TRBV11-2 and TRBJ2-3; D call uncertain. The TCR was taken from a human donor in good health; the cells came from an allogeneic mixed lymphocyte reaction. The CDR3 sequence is CASSFRDTQYF. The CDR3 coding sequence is TGTGCCAGCAGCTTCCGAGATACGCAGTATTTT.